This T cell receptor beta chain is drawn from a study of T-cell reconstitution after alpha-beta-depleted transplantation in children. Study-level findings and limits: One year after transplant, T-cell counts and diversity came mostly from newly produced T cells. Several hundred expanded graft clones reportedly were the source of alpha-beta T cells about two months after transplant.

V lost 5 bases to trimming and J lost 8 bases; unmatched junction nucleotides: 7. The CDR3 runs 13 residues. From germline, CDR1 is LGHDT and CDR2 YNNKEL (reference sequence). During its preparation, the TCRbeta library received unique molecular identifiers. TCRdb analysed the PCR reads with MiXCR anew, one entry per CDR3 protein. The sample contains around 500,000 distinct CDR3 sequences, roughly 23% of which appear only once. With respect to this clonotype: What it binds is not known.

This clonotype was obtained from a boy in the first two years of life who had a stem cell transplant for acute myeloid leukemia, so the T cells may come from the graft donor. The sample consisted of PBMCs, mostly from graft donor cells, taken 360 days after TCRalphabeta/CD19-depleted stem cell transplant. The rearrangement joins TRBV3-1 to TRBJ2-3, with TRBD2 identical over 7 bases. The CDR3 region is CASSSRSGVTQYF. CDR3 coding DNA: TGTGCCAGCAGCTCCCGAAGCGGGGTTACGCAGTATTTT.